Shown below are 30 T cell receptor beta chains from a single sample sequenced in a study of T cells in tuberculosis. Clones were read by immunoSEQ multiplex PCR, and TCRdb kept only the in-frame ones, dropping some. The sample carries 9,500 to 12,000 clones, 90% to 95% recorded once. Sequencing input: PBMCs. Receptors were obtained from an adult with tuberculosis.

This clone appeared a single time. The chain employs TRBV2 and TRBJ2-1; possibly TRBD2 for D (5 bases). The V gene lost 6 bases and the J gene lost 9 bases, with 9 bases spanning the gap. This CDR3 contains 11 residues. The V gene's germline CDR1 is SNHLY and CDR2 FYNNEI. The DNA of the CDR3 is TGTGCCAGCAGAAGGGAGAGTGAGCAGTTCTTC. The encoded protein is CASRRESEQFF.

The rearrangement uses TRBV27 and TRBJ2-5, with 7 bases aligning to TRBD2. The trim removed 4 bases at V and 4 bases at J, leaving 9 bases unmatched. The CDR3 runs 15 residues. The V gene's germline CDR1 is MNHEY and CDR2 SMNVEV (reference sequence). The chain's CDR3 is CASSWGGGGGETQYF. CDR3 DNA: TGTGCCAGCAGTTGGGGCGGCGGGGGTGGAGAGACCCAGTACTTC.

The CDR3 bases are TGCGCCAGCAGCTTGGGGGATAGCGCAGATACGCAGTATTTT. This sequence encodes CASSLGDSADTQYF. The chain carries TRBV5-1 and TRBJ2-3; the D gene is possibly TRBD2 (5 bases). The germline CDR1 and CDR2 sequences are SGHRS and YFSETQ. This CDR3 is 14 amino acids long. V dropped 0 bases and J dropped 4 bases, with 9 bases sitting between them.

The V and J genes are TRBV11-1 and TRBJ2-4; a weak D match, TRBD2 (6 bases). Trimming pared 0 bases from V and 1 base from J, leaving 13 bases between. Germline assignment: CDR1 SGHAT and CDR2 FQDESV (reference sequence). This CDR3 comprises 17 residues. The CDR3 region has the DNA TGTGCCAGCAGCTTAGCGCCCGGTGGAGGGGCCAAAAACATTCAGTACTTC. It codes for CASSLAPGGGAKNIQYF. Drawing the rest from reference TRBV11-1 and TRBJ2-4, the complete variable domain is EAEVAQSPRYKITEKSQAVAFWCDPISGHATLYWYRQILGQGPELLVQFQDESVVDDSQLPKDRFSAERLKGVDSTLKIQPAELGDSAMYLCASSLAPGGGAKNIQYFGAGTRLSVL.

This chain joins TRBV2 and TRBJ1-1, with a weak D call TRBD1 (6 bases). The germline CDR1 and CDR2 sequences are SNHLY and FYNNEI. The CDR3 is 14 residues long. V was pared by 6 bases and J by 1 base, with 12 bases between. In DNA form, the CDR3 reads TGTGCCAGCAGAACGAGGACAGCGAACACTGAAGCTTTCTTT. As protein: CASRTRTANTEAFF.

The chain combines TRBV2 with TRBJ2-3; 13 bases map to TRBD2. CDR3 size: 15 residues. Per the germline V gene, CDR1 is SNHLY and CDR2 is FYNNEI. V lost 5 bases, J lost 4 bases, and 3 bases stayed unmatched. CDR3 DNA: TGTGCCAGCAGTCGGACTAGCGGGAGATCAGATACGCAGTATTTT. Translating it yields CASSRTSGRSDTQYF.

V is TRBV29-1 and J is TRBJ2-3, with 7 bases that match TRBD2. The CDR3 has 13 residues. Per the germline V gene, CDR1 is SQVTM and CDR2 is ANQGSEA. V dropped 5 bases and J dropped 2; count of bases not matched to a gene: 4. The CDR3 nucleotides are TGCAGCGTTCTTCTAGCGGACACAGATACGCAGTATTTT. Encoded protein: CSVLLADTDTQYF.

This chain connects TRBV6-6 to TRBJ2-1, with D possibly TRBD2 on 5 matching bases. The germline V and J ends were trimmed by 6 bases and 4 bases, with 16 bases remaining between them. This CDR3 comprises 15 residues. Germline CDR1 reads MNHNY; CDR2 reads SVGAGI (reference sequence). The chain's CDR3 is CASRTTAGEYNEQFF. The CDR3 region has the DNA TGTGCCAGCAGGACGACGGCCGGGGAATACAATGAGCAGTTCTTC.

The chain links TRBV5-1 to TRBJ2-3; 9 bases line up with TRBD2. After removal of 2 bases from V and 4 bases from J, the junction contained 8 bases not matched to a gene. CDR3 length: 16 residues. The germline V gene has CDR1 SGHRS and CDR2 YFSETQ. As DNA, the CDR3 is TGCGCCAGCAGCTTCCTTGGCGGGGGGGCCCCAGATACGCAGTATTTT. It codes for CASSFLGGGAPDTQYF.

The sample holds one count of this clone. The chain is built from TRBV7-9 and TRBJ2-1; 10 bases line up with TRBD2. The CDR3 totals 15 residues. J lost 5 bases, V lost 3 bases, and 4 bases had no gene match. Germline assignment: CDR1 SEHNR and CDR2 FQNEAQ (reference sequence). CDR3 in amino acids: CASSFPGTSDNEQFF. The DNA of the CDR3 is TGTGCCAGCAGCTTCCCCGGGACTAGCGACAATGAGCAGTTCTTC.

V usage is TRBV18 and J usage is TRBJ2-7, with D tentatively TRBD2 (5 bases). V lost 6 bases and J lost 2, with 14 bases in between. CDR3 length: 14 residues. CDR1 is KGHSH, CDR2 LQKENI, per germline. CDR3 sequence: CASSPKGGTYEQYF. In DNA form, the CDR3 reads TGTGCCAGCTCCCCCAAAGGAGGAACCTACGAGCAGTACTTC.

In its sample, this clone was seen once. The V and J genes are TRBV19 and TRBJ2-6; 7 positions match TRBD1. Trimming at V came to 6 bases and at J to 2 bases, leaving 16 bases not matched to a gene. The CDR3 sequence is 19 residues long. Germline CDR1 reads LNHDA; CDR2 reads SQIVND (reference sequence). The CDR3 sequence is CASRMARGWPLTGANVLTF. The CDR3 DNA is TGTGCCAGTAGGATGGCCAGGGGGTGGCCCCTCACTGGGGCCAACGTCCTGACTTTC.

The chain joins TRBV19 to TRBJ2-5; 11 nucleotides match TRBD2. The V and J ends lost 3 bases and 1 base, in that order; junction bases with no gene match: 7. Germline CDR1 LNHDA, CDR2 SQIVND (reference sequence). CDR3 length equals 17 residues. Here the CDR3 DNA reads TGTGCCAGTAGTATCTCTAGCGGGAGGTGGGGCCAAGAGACCCAGTACTTC. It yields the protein CASSISSGRWGQETQYF.

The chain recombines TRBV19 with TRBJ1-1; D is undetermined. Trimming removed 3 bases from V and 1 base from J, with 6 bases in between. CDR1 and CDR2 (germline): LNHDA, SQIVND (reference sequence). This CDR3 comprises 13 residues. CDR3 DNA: TGTGCCAGTAGTATCACAGCGAACACTGAAGCTTTCTTT. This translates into CASSITANTEAFF.

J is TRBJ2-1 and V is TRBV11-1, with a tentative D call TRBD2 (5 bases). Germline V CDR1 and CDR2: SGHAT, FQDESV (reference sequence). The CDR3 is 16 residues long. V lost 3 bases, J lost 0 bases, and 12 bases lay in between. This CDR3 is CASSFNGDSSYNEQFF. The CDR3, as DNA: TGTGCCAGCAGCTTTAACGGGGATAGCTCCTACAATGAGCAGTTCTTC.

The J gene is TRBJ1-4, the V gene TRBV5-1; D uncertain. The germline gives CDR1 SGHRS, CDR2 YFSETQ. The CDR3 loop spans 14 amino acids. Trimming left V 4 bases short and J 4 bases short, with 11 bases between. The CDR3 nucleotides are TGCGCCAGCAGCCCGGACGGACTTAATGAAAAACTGTTTTTT. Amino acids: CASSPDGLNEKLFF.

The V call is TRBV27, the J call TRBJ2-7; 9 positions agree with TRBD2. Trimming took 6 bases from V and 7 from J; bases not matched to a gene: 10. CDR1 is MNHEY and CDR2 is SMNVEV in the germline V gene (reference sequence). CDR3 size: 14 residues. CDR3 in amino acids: CASSLGRGGWEQYF. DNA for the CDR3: TGTGCCAGCAGCCTTGGGCGGGGGGGCTGGGAGCAGTACTTC.

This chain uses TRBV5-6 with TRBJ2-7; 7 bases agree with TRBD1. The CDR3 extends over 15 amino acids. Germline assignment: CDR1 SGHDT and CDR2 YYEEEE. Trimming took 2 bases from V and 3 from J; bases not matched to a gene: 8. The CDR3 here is CASSFFSGQFYEQYF. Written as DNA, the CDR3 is TGTGCCAGCAGCTTTTTTTCGGGACAGTTCTACGAGCAGTACTTC.

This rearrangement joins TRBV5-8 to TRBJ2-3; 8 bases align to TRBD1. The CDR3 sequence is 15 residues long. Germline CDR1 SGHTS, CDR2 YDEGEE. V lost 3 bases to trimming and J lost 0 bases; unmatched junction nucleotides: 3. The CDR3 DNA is TGTGCCAGCAGCTACGGACAGGGTAGCACAGATACGCAGTATTTT. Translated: CASSYGQGSTDTQYF. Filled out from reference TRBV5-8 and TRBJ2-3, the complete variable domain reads EAGVTQSPTHLIKTRGQQATLRCSPISGHTSVYWYQQALGLGLQFLLWYDEGEERNRGNFPPRFSGRQFPNYSSELNVNALELEDSALYLCASSYGQGSTDTQYFGPGTRLTVL.

The CDR3 bases are TGTGCCAGCAGCGTAGGGTCGGGGGGGGCTTCCTACGAGCAGTACTTC. It codes for CASSVGSGGASYEQYF. The chain is built from TRBV9 and TRBJ2-7, with 8 positions matching TRBD2. The CDR3 runs to 16 residues. Germline CDR1 and CDR2: SGDLS and YYNGEE. Trimming cost V 0 bases and J 1 base; bases outside gene matches: 6.

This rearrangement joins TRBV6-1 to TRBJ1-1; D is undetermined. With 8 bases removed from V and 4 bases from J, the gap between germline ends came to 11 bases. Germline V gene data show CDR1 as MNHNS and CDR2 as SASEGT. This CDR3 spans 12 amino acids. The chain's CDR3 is CASSTGFTEAFF. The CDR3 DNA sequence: TGTGCCAGCTCTACGGGATTCACTGAAGCTTTCTTT.

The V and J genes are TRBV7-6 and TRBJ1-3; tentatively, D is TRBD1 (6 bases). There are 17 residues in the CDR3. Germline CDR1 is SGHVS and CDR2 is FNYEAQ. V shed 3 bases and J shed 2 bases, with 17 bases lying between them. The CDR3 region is CASSFPNRVEAGNTIYF. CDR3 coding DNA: TGTGCCAGCAGCTTTCCTAACAGGGTTGAAGCTGGAAACACCATATATTTT.

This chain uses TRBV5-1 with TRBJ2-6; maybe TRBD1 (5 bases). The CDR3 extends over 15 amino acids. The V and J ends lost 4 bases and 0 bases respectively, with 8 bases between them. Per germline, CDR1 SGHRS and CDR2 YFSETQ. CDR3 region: CASSQGDSGANVLTF. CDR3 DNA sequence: TGCGCCAGCAGCCAGGGCGACTCTGGGGCCAACGTCCTGACTTTC.

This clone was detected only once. The CDR3 sequence is CASSYNRAGEQYF. CDR3 in DNA: TGTGCCAGCAGTTACAACAGGGCTGGAGAGCAGTACTTC. The V gene is TRBV6-5, the J gene TRBJ2-7, with TRBD1 as a possible D gene (6 bases). Per germline, CDR1 MNHEY and CDR2 SVGAGI. Deletions cut 2 bases from V and 7 bases from J, with 12 bases between. The CDR3 extends over 13 amino acids.

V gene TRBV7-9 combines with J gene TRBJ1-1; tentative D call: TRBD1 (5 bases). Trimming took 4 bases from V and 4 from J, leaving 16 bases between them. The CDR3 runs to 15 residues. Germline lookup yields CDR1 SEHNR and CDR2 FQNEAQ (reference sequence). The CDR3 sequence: CASSSVEEGSTEAFF. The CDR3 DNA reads TGTGCCAGCAGCTCGGTTGAGGAGGGGAGCACTGAAGCTTTCTTT. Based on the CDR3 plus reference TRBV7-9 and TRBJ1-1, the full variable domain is DTGVSQNPRHKITKRGQNVTFRCDPISEHNRLYWYRQTLGQGPEFLTYFQNEAQLEKSRLLSDRFSAERPKGSFSTLEIQRTEQGDSAMYLCASSSVEEGSTEAFFGQGTRLTVV.

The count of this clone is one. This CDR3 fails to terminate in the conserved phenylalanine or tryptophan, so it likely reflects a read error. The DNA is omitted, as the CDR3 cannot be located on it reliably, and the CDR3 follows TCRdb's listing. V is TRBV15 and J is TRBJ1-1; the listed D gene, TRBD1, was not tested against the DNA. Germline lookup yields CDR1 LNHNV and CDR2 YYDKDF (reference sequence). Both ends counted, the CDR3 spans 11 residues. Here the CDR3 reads CATSRVERDSL.

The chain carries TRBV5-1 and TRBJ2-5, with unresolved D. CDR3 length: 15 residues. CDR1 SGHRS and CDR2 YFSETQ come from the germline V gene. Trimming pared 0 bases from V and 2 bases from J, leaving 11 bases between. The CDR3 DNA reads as TGCGCCAGCAGCTTGGCCACGCAGAAGCAAGAGACCCAGTACTTC. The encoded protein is CASSLATQKQETQYF.

Here the CDR3 DNA reads TGTGCCAGCAGGCTCCTGAACAGGGATGGCTACACCTTC. As protein: CASRLLNRDGYTF. The chain is built from TRBV2 and TRBJ1-2; possible D gene TRBD1, 6 bases. Germline CDR1 SNHLY, CDR2 FYNNEI. The CDR3 consists of 13 residues. The V and J ends lost 6 bases and 6 bases respectively, with 14 bases between them.

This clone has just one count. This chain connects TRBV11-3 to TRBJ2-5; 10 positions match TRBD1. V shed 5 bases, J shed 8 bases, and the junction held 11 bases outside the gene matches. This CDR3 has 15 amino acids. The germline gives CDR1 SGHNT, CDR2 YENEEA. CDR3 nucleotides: TGTGCCAGCAGCGCCCCCGACAGGGGGCCCTACACCCAGTACTTC. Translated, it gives CASSAPDRGPYTQYF.

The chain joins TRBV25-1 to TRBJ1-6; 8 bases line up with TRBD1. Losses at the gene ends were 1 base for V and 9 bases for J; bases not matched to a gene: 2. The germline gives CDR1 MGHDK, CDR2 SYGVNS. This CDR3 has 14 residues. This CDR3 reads CASSEFRGLSPLHF. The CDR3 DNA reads TGTGCCAGCAGTGAATTCAGGGGGCTTTCACCCCTCCACTTT. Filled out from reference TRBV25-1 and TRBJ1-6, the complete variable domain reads EADIYQTPRYLVIGTGKKITLECSQTMGHDKMYWYQQDPGMELHLIHYSYGVNSTEKGDLSSESTVSRIRTEHFPLTLESARPSHTSQYLCASSEFRGLSPLHFGNGTRLTVT.